This entry lists 31 T cell receptor beta chains sequenced from one sample in a study of blood T cell repertoires in COVID-19. Data came from immunoSEQ multiplex PCR; TCRdb stores just in-frame clones and leaves some out. This table holds around 100,000 clones, around 84% found once. Sequenced: peripheral blood. The source of these receptors is a man aged 55-75 years with acute or convalescent COVID-19.

The V call is TRBV27, the J call TRBJ1-6, with D unresolved. Trimming took 3 bases from V and 4 from J, leaving 7 bases between them. Germline-derived CDR1 and CDR2 are MNHEY and SMNVEV (reference sequence). The CDR3 has 14 residues. The DNA for the CDR3 is TGTGCCAGCAGTTTCAGGACTTATAATTCACCCCTCCACTTT. This gives the protein CASSFRTYNSPLHF.

This sequence joins TRBV24-1 and TRBJ2-2; tentative D call: TRBD1 (6 bases). V was cut by 0 bases and J by 5 bases, with 9 bases left in between. The CDR3 spans 15 residues. Germline values: CDR1 KGHDR, CDR2 SFDVKD. The CDR3 protein is CATSDLQRGTGELFF. The CDR3 DNA sequence: TGTGCCACCAGTGATTTGCAAAGGGGGACCGGGGAGCTGTTTTTT.

The chain carries TRBV25-1 and TRBJ1-6; 7 bases align to TRBD1. Unmatched junction bases numbered 7, after V lost 6 bases and J lost 8 bases. The CDR3 is made up of 14 amino acids. CDR1 and CDR2 (germline): MGHDK, SYGVNS. CDR3 sequence: CASRQTGSDSPLHF. CDR3 DNA sequence: TGTGCCAGCAGGCAGACAGGGTCGGATTCACCCCTCCACTTT.

The J gene is TRBJ2-5, the V gene TRBV28; TRBD1 matches at 10 bases. Germline trimming cut 4 bases from V and 5 bases from J; bases unmatched to any gene: 7. The CDR3 covers 15 residues. Per germline, CDR1 MDHEN and CDR2 SYDVKM. CDR3 protein: CASSSGTGVFETQYF. The CDR3 DNA reads TGTGCCAGCAGTTCTGGGACAGGGGTTTTTGAGACCCAGTACTTC.

This clone showed up just once. The chain is built from TRBV7-8 and TRBJ2-3, with 12 positions matching TRBD1. CDR3 length: 15 amino acids. After removal of 5 bases from V and 7 bases from J, the junction contained 7 bases not matched to a gene. Germline V CDR1 and CDR2: SGHVS, FQNEAQ. CDR3: CASSPGTGGNNTQYF. Here the CDR3 DNA reads TGTGCCAGCAGCCCCGGGACAGGGGGCAACAATACGCAGTATTTT.

The sample holds a few counts of this clone. This chain joins TRBV7-2 and TRBJ1-6; 10 nucleotides match TRBD1. V shed 3 bases, J shed 12 bases, and the junction held 5 bases outside the gene matches. Germline V gene data show CDR1 as SGHTA and CDR2 as FQGNSA. There are 14 residues in the CDR3. In DNA form, the CDR3 reads TGTGCCAGCAGCTTTCCGGGACAGGGGCTACCCCTCCACTTT. Protein product: CASSFPGQGLPLHF.

The chain uses TRBV7-9 and TRBJ1-2; D uncertain. V was clipped by 4 bases and J by 8 bases, with 14 bases between them. The CDR3 runs to 13 residues. The germline CDR1 and CDR2 sequences are SEHNR and FQNEAQ (reference sequence). The CDR3 reads CASSSGGLGGYTF. In DNA form, the CDR3 reads TGTGCCAGCAGCTCAGGAGGGTTAGGGGGCTACACCTTC.

The CDR3 DNA sequence: TGTGCCAGCAGCCGAGGAAGGACAACGAACAATGAGCAGTTCTTC. It translates to CASSRGRTTNNEQFF. The chain combines TRBV3-1 (or the pseudogene TRBV3-2) with TRBJ2-1; D may be TRBD1 (5 bases). CDR1 is LGHDT, CDR2 YNNKEL, per germline (reference sequence). This CDR3 is 15 amino acids long. V lost 4 bases to trimming and J lost 5 bases, with 15 bases between them.

This clone has just a few counts. This rearrangement joins TRBV2 to TRBJ2-4; 7 bases map to TRBD1. The CDR3 is 13 amino acids. The junction had 14 bases not matched to a gene; V was cut back by 6 bases and J by 15 bases. CDR1 is SNHLY, CDR2 FYNNEI, per germline. The CDR3 loop reads CASSRTGDRDMYF. CDR3 DNA: TGTGCCAGCAGCCGGACAGGCGATCGGGATATGTACTTC.

The chain employs TRBV24-1 and TRBJ1-5; 7 bases map to TRBD1. The germline V gene has CDR1 KGHDR and CDR2 SFDVKD. V lost 4 bases to trimming and J lost 3 bases; unmatched junction nucleotides: 8. This CDR3 comprises 16 residues. CDR3 bases: TGTGCCACCAGTGACAAATGGACAGGCTACAATCAGCCCCAGCATTTT. This encodes CATSDKWTGYNQPQHF.

The rearrangement joins TRBV4-3 to TRBJ2-2; D remains ambiguous. The CDR3 runs to 16 residues. Trimming stripped 5 bases from V and 2 bases from J, with 15 bases between. Germline CDR1 and CDR2: LGHNA and YSLEER. CDR3 DNA: TGCGCCAGCAGCTTACACTATGGAATTAACACCGGGGAGCTGTTTTTT. Amino acids: CASSLHYGINTGELFF.

The chain combines TRBV18 with TRBJ2-2, with 7 bases aligning to TRBD1. CDR3 length: 15 amino acids. CDR1 and CDR2 from the germline V gene are KGHSH and LQKENI. The trim removed 4 bases at V and 1 base at J, leaving 3 bases unmatched. The CDR3 nucleotides read TGTGCCAGCTCACAGGGGGCGAAGAACACCGGGGAGCTGTTTTTT. As protein: CASSQGAKNTGELFF.

This clone appeared a single time. The chain links TRBV29-1 to TRBJ2-2; TRBD1 aligns across 8 bases. The germline CDR1 and CDR2 sequences are SQVTM and ANQGSEA. Trimming cost V 5 bases and J 1 base; bases outside gene matches: 9. The length of the CDR3 is 16 residues. The CDR3 loop is CSVRIRGQGNTGELFF. For the CDR3, the DNA is TGCAGCGTTCGAATCCGCGGACAGGGGAACACCGGGGAGCTGTTTTTT.

This clone was detected only a few times. This chain connects TRBV6-6 to TRBJ1-5; TRBD1 matches at 9 bases. The germline gives CDR1 MNHNY, CDR2 SVGAGI (reference sequence). The CDR3 spans 14 residues. The ends lost 7 bases at V and 5 bases at J; junction bases unmatched: 6. The CDR3 DNA is TGTGCCAGCATCGGGACAGGGCTTTATCAGCCCCAGCATTTT. It encodes CASIGTGLYQPQHF.

In this sample, this clone turned up a few times. This chain uses TRBV11-2 with TRBJ2-7; D is unresolved. Germline V gene lookup returns CDR1 SGHAT and CDR2 FQNNGV. The CDR3 has 14 amino acids. The ends were cut back, 1 base at V and 6 bases at J, with 13 bases in the middle. CDR3 nucleotides: TGTGCCAGCAGCTTAGGAGGTTCGCAACTCGAGCAGTACTTC. Translation gives CASSLGGSQLEQYF.

This clone was found a few times. V usage is TRBV29-1 and J usage is TRBJ1-1; 8 nucleotides align to TRBD1. The CDR3 covers 11 residues. After removal of 4 bases from V and 11 bases from J, the junction contained 6 bases not matched to a gene. CDR1 SQVTM and CDR2 ANQGSEA come from the germline V gene. The CDR3 sequence is CSVVRGQGAFF. CDR3 sequence (DNA): TGCAGCGTTGTCAGGGGGCAGGGGGCTTTCTTT.

This clone was recorded once. The rearrangement uses TRBV21-1 and TRBJ2-2; TRBD1, the table's D call, was not compared with the DNA. TRBV21-1 is listed as a pseudogene. The CDR3 loop spans 16 amino acids. CDR3 bases: TGTGCCAGCAGCAAAGCAGGACAGGGTCGGGCCGGGGAGCTGTTTTTT. Amino acids: CASSKAGQGRAGELFF.

This chain connects TRBV5-1 to TRBJ2-3; D might be TRBD2 (5 bases). The CDR3 contains 14 residues. The V gene lost 4 bases and the J gene lost 2 bases, with 11 bases spanning the gap. In germline, CDR1 is SGHRS, CDR2 YFSETQ. In DNA form, the CDR3 reads TGCGCCAGCAGCCTCGGACTGAACACAGATACGCAGTATTTT. It encodes CASSLGLNTDTQYF.

This rearrangement joins TRBV21-1 to TRBJ2-5; the tabulated D call, TRBD2, remains unverified against the DNA. TRBV21-1 is listed as a pseudogene. CDR3 length: 17 residues. CDR3 sequence: CASSKVRTSGSLETQYF. The CDR3 DNA reads TGTGCCAGCAGCAAAGTACGAACTAGCGGGAGCTTAGAGACCCAGTACTTC.

The chain uses TRBV6-6 and TRBJ1-5; no reliable D call. Germline V gene sequence: CDR1 MNHNY, CDR2 SVGAGI (reference sequence). The V and J ends lost 4 bases and 2 bases respectively, with 6 bases between them. The CDR3 is 13 residues long. The CDR3 DNA sequence: TGTGCCAGCAGTTCGAGCGGCAATCAGCCCCAGCATTTT. Translated: CASSSSGNQPQHF.

The chain carries TRBV4-3 and TRBJ2-5, with 14 bases aligning to TRBD2. Losses at the gene ends were 1 base for V and 5 bases for J; bases not matched to a gene: 12. CDR1 is LGHNA, CDR2 YSLEER, per germline. The CDR3 has 19 residues. Here the CDR3 reads CASSQGRGLAGGLGETQYF. CDR3 coding DNA: TGCGCCAGCAGCCAAGGTAGAGGACTAGCGGGAGGACTCGGGGAGACCCAGTACTTC.

The CDR3 region has the DNA TGTGCCAGCAGTTACTCGATCGGTAGCAATCAGCCCCAGCATTTT. It specifies CASSYSIGSNQPQHF. This rearrangement joins TRBV6-5 to TRBJ1-5; D unclear. The CDR3 loop spans 15 amino acids. Trimming took off 0 bases at V and 0 bases at J, with 6 bases between the two ends. Germline loops: CDR1 MNHEY, CDR2 SVGAGI.

The V and J genes are TRBV4-1 and TRBJ2-7; TRBD2 aligns across 13 bases. With V trimmed by 1 base and J by 4 bases, 4 bases remained unmatched. The CDR3 spans 16 residues. CDR1 is MGHRA and CDR2 is YSYEKL in the germline V gene. As DNA, the CDR3 is TGCGCCAGCAGCCAAGTACCGACTAGCGGGGGGTACGAGCAGTACTTC. This codes for CASSQVPTSGGYEQYF.

The chain couples TRBV9 to TRBJ1-2; the D gene is possibly TRBD1 (6 bases). The CDR3 loop spans 15 amino acids. The V gene lost 4 bases and the J gene lost 6 bases, with 19 bases spanning the gap. Per germline, CDR1 SGDLS and CDR2 YYNGEE. This chain's CDR3 is CASSKSPLTGDGYTF. The CDR3 DNA is TGTGCCAGCAGCAAAAGCCCCCTGACAGGCGATGGCTACACCTTC. Together with reference TRBV9 and TRBJ1-2, the CDR3 gives the full variable domain: DSGVTQTPKHLITATGQRVTLRCSPRSGDLSVYWYQQSLDQGLQFLIQYYNGEERAKGNILERFSAQQFPDLHSELNLSSLELGDSALYFCASSKSPLTGDGYTFGSGTRLTVV.

V usage is TRBV24-1 and J usage is TRBJ1-4; 9 bases agree with TRBD1. V gave up 4 bases and J gave up 5 bases; unmatched junction bases: 7. Germline-derived CDR1 and CDR2 are KGHDR and SFDVKD. The CDR3 covers 16 residues. This chain's CDR3 is CATSERGQGKNEKLFF. Here the CDR3 DNA reads TGTGCCACCAGTGAGCGTGGACAGGGGAAAAATGAAAAACTGTTTTTT.

The V gene is TRBV5-4, the J gene TRBJ2-1; maybe TRBD1 (5 bases). V lost 4 bases, J lost 0 bases, and 14 bases lay in between. CDR1 and CDR2 (germline): SGHNT, YYREEE (reference sequence). CDR3 size: 16 residues. The chain's CDR3 is CASSRARASSYNEQFF. CDR3 coding DNA: TGTGCCAGCAGCCGAGCCAGGGCGAGCTCCTACAATGAGCAGTTCTTC.

J is TRBJ2-3 and V is TRBV24-1; tentative D call: TRBD2 (6 bases). The ends were cut back, 4 bases at V and 9 bases at J, with 13 bases in the middle. The CDR3 contains 13 residues. The germline V gene encodes CDR1 KGHDR and CDR2 SFDVKD. The CDR3: CATSDQGRGTQYF. CDR3 sequence (DNA): TGTGCCACCAGTGACCAGGGACGGGGGACGCAGTATTTT.

The gene calls are TRBV4-1 and TRBJ1-1, with D tentatively TRBD1 (6 bases). The CDR3 contains 20 residues. CDR1 and CDR2 from the germline V gene are MGHRA and YSYEKL. The V gene lost 0 bases and the J gene lost 5 bases, with 28 bases spanning the gap. CDR3 loop: CASSQDPTRVGGGGETEAFF. As DNA, the CDR3 is TGCGCCAGCAGCCAAGATCCCACCCGGGTGGGAGGGGGAGGGGAGACTGAAGCTTTCTTT.

The rearrangement links TRBV14 to TRBJ2-1; TRBD2 agrees at 12 bases. V lost 4 bases to trimming and J lost 8 bases; unmatched junction nucleotides: 9. This CDR3 is 16 amino acids long. Germline CDR1 SGHDN, CDR2 FVKESK. The CDR3, as DNA: TGTGCCAGCAGCCCCTTGGCTAGCGGGAGGGAGTATGAGCAGTTCTTC. Its translation: CASSPLASGREYEQFF.

Only a few counts were recorded for this clone. The rearrangement links TRBV6-5 to TRBJ1-6; maybe TRBD1 (5 bases). Trimming removed 2 bases at V and 7 bases at J, with 9 bases between. CDR3 length: 14 residues. The germline V gene encodes CDR1 MNHEY and CDR2 SVGAGI. CDR3 sequence (DNA): TGTGCCAGCAGTTACCAGGGTTGGAATTCACCCCTCCACTTT. Protein sequence: CASSYQGWNSPLHF.

The chain has TRBV6-5 and TRBJ1-1, with no clear D. Trimming left V 7 bases short and J 5 bases short, with 17 bases between. Per the germline V gene, CDR1 is MNHEY and CDR2 is SVGAGI. The CDR3 runs 14 residues. The CDR3 nucleotides are TGTGCCAGCATCGCGACGGTAGAGGGAACTGAAGCTTTCTTT. Its protein product is CASIATVEGTEAFF.